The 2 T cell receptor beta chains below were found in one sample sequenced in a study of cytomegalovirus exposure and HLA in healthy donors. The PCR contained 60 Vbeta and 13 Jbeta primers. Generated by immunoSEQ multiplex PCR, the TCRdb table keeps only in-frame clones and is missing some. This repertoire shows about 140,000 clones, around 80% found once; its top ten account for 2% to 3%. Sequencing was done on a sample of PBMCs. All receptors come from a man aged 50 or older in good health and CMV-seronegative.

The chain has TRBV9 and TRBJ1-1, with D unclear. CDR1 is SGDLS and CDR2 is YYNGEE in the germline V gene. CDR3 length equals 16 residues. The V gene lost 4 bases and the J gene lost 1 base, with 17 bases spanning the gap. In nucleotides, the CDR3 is TGTGCCAGCAGCCCCCGATCCGACACCCCGAACACTGAAGCTTTCTTT. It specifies CASSPRSDTPNTEAFF.

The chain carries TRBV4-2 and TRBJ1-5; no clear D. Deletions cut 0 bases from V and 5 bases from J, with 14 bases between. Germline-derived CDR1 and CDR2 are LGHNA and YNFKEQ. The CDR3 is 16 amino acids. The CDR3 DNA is TGTGCCAGCAGCCAAGAAGTGACACCCTACTATCAGCCCCAGCATTTT. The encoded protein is CASSQEVTPYYQPQHF.